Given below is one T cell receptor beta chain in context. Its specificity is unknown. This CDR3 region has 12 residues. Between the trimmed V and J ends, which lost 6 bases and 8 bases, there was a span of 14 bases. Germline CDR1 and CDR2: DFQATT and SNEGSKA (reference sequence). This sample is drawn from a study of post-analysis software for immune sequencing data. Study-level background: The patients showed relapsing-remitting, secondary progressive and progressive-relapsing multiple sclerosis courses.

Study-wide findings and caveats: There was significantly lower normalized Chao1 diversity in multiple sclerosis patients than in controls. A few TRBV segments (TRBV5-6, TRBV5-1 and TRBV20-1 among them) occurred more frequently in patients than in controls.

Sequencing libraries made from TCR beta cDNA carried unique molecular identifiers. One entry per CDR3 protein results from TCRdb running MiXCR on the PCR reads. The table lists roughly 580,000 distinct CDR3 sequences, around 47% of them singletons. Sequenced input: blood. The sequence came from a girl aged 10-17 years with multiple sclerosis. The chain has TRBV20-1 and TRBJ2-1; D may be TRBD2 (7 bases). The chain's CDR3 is CSAPRGHDEQFF. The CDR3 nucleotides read TGCAGTGCGCCGCGGGGGCACGATGAGCAGTTCTTC.